This TCR beta chain was sequenced for a study of T cells in Graves' hyperthyroidism and ophthalmopathy. Researchers defined stable Graves' hyperthyroidism as no ophthalmopathy progression within 18 months. An approximately 10 ml volume of fresh peripheral blood provided the PBMCs. This clonotype turned up a few times. Authors of the study amplified TCR beta CDR3 regions from RNA transcripts. The TCR CDR3 was amplified in a first-round RT-PCR using the HTBI primer set. From the multiplex PCR reads, TCRdb called clonotypes with MiXCR, one entry per CDR3 protein. The sample contains about 740,000 distinct CDR3 sequences, approximately 14% of which appear only once. The CDR3 contains 13 residues. Germline values: CDR1 SQVTM, CDR2 ANQGSEA. Trimming removed 4 bases from V and 5 bases from J, with 14 bases in between.

The sample consisted of blood. The TCR sequence derives from a young woman with Graves' hyperthyroidism. The chain is built from TRBV29-1 and TRBJ2-5, with D possibly being TRBD1 (5 bases). CDR3 in DNA: TGCAGCGTTGTATCTGGAGCAGGGGAGACCCAGTACTTC. Amino acid sequence: CSVVSGAGETQYF.